The sample holds many counts of the clone carrying this TCR beta chain. The antigen remains unidentified. In the sort, naive CD8 T cells were defined as CD8+CD4-CCR7+CD45RA+. This specimen belongs to a study of molecular identifiers for immune sequencing clone quantification. Methods described previously were used for bulk TCR libraries, and listed TCR primers were applied. TCRdb called the PCR reads again in MiXCR, with one record for every CDR3 protein. The sample shows about 510,000 distinct CDR3 sequences, about a fifth of them seen only once. The CDR3 is 15 residues long. V dropped 6 bases and J dropped 3 bases, with 18 bases sitting between them. Germline-derived CDR1 and CDR2 are MDHEN and SYDVKM. Regarding the study as a whole: Identical TCR molecules can share a barcode, and this sharing could underestimate highly expanded clone sizes. Clones above 20 RNA copies held over 98% of effector molecules, under 1% in naive cells.

V usage is TRBV28 and J usage is TRBJ2-7; possible D gene TRBD1, 6 bases. The source is a human donor in good health. Some libraries in this study had Jurkat cell RNA spiked in. Material for sequencing was naive CD8+ T cells from blood, with Jurkat cell RNA spiked in. Subset specified: FACS-sorted CD8+CD4-CCR7+CD45RA+ naive T cells. The CDR3 bases are TGTGCCAGCAGCCAACCCCGACAGGTTTTCTACGAGCAGTACTTC. Its protein product is CASSQPRQVFYEQYF.